The T cell receptor (beta chain) under discussion was sequenced for a study of cytomegalovirus exposure and HLA in healthy donors. The trim removed 5 bases at V and 2 bases at J, leaving 8 bases unmatched. The germline gives CDR1 MNHNS, CDR2 SASEGT. The CDR3 extends over 15 amino acids. The study ran its PCR with 60 Vbeta and 13 Jbeta primers. As originally analysed: Roughly 11 million shared chains were among the roughly 78 million unique TCR beta chains that a later analysis counted. Some clones are missing from TCRdb's copy, which holds only in-frame ones; the method was immunoSEQ multiplex PCR. That table supplies the V and J calls and clone size; D and trimming were determined from the DNA. Here the sample spans 83,000 or so clones, about 76% being singletons. This clone has only one observation.

The specimen was PBMCs. The chain joins TRBV6-1 to TRBJ1-2, with TRBD1 matching 7 bases. The receptor was isolated from a man aged 25 to 40 in good health and CMV-seropositive. The CDR3 sequence: CASSHPPGQNYGYTF. The CDR3 nucleotides read TGTGCCAGCAGTCACCCCCCGGGACAGAACTATGGCTACACCTTC.